This TCR beta chain came from a study of blood T cell repertoires in COVID-19. In the study overall: Samples of COVID-19 (acute and convalescent) were obtained from the United States, Italy and Spain. PBMCs, B-cell-depleted T cells, or T cells were the source of the cDNA or gDNA that made up the material.

The CDR3 spans 14 residues. With V trimmed by 7 bases and J by 6 bases, 5 bases remained unmatched. In germline, CDR1 is SGHTA, CDR2 FQGNSA. While infection was still active, Seattle patients were enrolled and then followed longitudinally. In the original analysis: The assay estimated nucleated cells by amplifying reference gene primers. Using immunoSEQ multiplex PCR, the repertoire was profiled, and TCRdb retains in-frame clones only, with some absent. V, J and clone size are those of that table, while D and trimming were read from the DNA. The table records 150,000 to 200,000 clones, approximately 86% of them present only once.

The V call is TRBV7-2, the J call TRBJ2-1; TRBD2 matches 11 bases. Sequences were obtained from peripheral blood. The sequence derives from a woman of 80 years or more with COVID-19, enrolled during active disease. This CDR3 is CASILGLAANEQFF. The CDR3 DNA sequence: TGTGCCAGCATCCTGGGACTAGCGGCCAATGAGCAGTTCTTC. Combining the CDR3 with reference TRBV7-2 and TRBJ2-1 gives the whole variable domain GAGVSQSPSNKVTEKGKDVELRCDPISGHTALYWYRQSLGQGLEFLIYFQGNSAPDKSGLPSDRFSAERTGGSVSTLTIQRTQQEDSAVYLCASILGLAANEQFFGPGTRLTVL.